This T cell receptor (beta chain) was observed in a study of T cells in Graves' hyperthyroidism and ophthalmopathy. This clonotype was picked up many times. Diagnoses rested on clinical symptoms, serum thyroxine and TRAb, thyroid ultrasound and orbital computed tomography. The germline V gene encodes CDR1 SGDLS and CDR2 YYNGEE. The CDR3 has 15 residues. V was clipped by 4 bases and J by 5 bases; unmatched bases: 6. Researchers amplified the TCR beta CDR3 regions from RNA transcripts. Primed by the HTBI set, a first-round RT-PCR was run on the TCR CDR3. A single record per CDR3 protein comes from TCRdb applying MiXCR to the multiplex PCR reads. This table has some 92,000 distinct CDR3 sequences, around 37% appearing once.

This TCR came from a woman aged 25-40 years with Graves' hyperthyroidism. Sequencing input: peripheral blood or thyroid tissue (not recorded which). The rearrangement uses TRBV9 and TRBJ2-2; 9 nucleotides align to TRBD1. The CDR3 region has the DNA TGTGCCAGCAGCTCATTACAGGGGGCGACCGGGGAGCTGTTTTTT. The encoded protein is CASSSLQGATGELFF.